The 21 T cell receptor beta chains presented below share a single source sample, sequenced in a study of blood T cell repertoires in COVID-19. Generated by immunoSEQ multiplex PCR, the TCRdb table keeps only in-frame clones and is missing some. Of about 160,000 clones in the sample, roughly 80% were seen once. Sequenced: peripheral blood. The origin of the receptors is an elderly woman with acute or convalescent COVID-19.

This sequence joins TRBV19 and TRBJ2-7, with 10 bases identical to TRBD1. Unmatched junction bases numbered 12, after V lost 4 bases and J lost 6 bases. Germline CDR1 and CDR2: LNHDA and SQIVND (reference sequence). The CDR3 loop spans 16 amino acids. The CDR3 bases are TGTGCCAGTAGTAAACGCCCGGGACAGGGGCTTCGCGAGCAGTACTTC. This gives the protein CASSKRPGQGLREQYF.

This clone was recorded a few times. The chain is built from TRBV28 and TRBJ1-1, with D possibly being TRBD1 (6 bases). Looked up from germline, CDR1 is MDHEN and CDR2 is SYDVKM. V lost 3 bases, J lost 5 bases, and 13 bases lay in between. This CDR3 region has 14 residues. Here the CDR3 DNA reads TGTGCCAGCAGTTTCCCCAGGGGTCAGACTGAAGCTTTCTTT. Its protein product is CASSFPRGQTEAFF.

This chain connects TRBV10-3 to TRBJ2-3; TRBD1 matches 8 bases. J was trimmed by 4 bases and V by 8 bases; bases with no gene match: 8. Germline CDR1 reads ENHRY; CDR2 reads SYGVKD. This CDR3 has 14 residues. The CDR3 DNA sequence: TGTGCCATCGGGGCAGGGGGCCGGGCAGATACGCAGTATTTT. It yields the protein CAIGAGGRADTQYF.

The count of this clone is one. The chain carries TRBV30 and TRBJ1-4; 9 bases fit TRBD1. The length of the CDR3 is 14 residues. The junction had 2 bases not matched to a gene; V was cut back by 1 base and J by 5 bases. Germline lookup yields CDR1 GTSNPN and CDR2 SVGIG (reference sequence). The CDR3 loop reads CAWSGQGVNEKLFF. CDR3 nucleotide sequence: TGTGCCTGGAGTGGACAGGGGGTGAATGAAAAACTGTTTTTT.

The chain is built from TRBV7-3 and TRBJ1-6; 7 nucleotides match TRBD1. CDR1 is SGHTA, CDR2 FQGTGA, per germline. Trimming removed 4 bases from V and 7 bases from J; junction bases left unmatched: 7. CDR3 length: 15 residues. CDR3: CASSSQGIGNSPLHF. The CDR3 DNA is TGTGCCAGCAGCTCACAGGGGATCGGGAATTCACCCCTCCACTTT.

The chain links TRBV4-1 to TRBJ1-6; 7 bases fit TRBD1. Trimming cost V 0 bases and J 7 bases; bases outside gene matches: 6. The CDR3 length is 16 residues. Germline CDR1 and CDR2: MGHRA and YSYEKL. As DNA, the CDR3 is TGCGCCAGCAGCCAAGATCAAAGGGGGCAGAATTCACCCCTCCACTTT. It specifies CASSQDQRGQNSPLHF.

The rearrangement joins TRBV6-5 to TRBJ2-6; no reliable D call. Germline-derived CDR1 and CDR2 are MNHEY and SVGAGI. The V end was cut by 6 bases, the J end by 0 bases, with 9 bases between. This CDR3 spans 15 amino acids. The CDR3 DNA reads TGTGCCAGCAGCGGCAGGTACTCTGGGGCCAACGTCCTGACTTTC. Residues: CASSGRYSGANVLTF.

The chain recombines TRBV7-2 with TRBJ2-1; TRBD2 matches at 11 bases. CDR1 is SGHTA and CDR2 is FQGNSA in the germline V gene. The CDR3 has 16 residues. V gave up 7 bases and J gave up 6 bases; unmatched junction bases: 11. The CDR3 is CASTRLGLAVTNEQFF. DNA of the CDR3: TGTGCCAGCACCCGTCTGGGACTAGCGGTAACCAATGAGCAGTTCTTC.

The CDR3 reads CASSPPGNSYEQYF. The CDR3 nucleotides read TGTGCCAGCAGCCCTCCCGGGAACTCCTACGAGCAGTACTTC. V and J are TRBV6-6 and TRBJ2-7, with D perhaps matching TRBD2 (5 bases). CDR1 and CDR2 (germline): MNHNY, SVGAGI (reference sequence). V dropped 6 bases and J dropped 0 bases, with 12 bases sitting between them. The CDR3 loop spans 14 amino acids.

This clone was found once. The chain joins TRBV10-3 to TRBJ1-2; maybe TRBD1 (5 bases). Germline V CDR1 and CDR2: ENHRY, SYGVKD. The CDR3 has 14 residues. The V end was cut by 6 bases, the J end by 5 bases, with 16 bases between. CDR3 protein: CAISFKQDEYGYTF. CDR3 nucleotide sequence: TGTGCCATCAGCTTTAAACAGGATGAATATGGCTACACCTTC.

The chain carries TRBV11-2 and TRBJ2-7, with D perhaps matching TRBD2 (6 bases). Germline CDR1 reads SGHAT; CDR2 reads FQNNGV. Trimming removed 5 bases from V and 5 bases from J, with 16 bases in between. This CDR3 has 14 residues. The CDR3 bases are TGTGCCAGCAGCCCATTGGGGGGATTCCACGAGCAGTACTTC. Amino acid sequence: CASSPLGGFHEQYF.

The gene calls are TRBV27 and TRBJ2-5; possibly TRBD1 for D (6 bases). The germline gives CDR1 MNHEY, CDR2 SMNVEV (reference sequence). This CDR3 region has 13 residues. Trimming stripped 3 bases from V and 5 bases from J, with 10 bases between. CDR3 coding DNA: TGTGCCAGCAGTTTCTGGGGGCGCGAGACCCAGTACTTC. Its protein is CASSFWGRETQYF.

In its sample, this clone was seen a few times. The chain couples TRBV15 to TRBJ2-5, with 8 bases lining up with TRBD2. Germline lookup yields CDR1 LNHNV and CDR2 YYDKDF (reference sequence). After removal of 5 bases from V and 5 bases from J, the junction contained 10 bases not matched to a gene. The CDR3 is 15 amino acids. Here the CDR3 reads CATSYTGTRVETQYF. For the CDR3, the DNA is TGTGCCACCAGCTATACCGGGACTAGAGTGGAGACCCAGTACTTC.

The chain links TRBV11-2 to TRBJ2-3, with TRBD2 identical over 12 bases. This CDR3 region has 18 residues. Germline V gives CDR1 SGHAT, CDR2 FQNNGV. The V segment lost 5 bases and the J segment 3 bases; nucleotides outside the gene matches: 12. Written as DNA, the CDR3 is TGTGCCAGCAGCCTCAGACTAGCGGGAGTAGTAGGGACAGATACGCAGTATTTT. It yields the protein CASSLRLAGVVGTDTQYF.

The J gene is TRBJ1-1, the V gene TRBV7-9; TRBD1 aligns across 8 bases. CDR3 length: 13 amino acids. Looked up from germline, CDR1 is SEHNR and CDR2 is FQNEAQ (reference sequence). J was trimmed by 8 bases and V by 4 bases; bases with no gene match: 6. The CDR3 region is CASSYGQGAEAFF. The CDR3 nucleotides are TGTGCCAGCAGCTACGGACAGGGTGCCGAAGCTTTCTTT.

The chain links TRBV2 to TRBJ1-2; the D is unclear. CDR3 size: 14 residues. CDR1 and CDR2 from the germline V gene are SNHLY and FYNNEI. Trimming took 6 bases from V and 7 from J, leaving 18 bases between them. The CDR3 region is CASRVREVRGGYTF. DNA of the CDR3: TGTGCCAGCAGGGTCCGGGAGGTCCGGGGTGGCTACACCTTC.

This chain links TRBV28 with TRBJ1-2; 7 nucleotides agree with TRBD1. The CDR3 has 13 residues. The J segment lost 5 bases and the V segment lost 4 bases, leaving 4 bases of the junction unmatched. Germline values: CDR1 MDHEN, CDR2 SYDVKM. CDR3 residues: CASSYGQVYGYTF. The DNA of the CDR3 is TGTGCCAGCAGTTACGGACAGGTGTATGGCTACACCTTC.

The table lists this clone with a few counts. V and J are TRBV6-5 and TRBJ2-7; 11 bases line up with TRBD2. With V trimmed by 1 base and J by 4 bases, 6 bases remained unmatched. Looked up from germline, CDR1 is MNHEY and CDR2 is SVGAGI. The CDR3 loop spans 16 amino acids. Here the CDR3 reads CASSYLPGLAAYEQYF. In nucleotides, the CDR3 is TGTGCCAGCAGTTACTTACCGGGACTAGCGGCATACGAGCAGTACTTC.

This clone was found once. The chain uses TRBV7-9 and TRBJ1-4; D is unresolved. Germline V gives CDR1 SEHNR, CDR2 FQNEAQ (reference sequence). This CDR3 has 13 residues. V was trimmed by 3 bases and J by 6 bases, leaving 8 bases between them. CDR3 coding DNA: TGTGCCAGCAGCTTCGAGAGTTATGAAAAACTGTTTTTT. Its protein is CASSFESYEKLFF.

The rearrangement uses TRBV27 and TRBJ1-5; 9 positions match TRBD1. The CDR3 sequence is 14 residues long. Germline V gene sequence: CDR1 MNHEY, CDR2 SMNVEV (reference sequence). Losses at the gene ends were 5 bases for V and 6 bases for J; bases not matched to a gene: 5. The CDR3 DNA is TGTGCCAGCAGTACAACAGGGGGCGTTCAGCCCCAGCATTTT. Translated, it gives CASSTTGGVQPQHF.

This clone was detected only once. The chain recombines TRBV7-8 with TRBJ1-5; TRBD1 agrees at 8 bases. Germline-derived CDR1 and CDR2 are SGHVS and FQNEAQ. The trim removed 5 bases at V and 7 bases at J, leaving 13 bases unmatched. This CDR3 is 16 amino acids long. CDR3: CASSPRTGSSEQPQHF. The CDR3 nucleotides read TGTGCCAGCAGCCCCCGGACAGGGAGTAGTGAACAGCCCCAGCATTTT.